The clone carrying this T cell receptor (beta chain) showed up just a few times. Its antigen is unidentified. Synthesis of TCR cDNA relied on 5'RACE template switching, which attached a universal primer site and UMIs. TCRdb used MiXCR to reprocess the 5' RACE reads, holding one entry per CDR3 protein. The sample lists some 220,000 distinct CDR3 sequences, approximately 3% seen once, with around 3.3% in the top ten. The sample originates from a study of T cells after yellow fever vaccination. Study as a whole: Fractions of low cell number were prepared using SMART-Seq v4 Ultra Low Input.

Findings and caveats of the study: Contaminants from the bulk population, in the form of abundant clonotypes, could be found in FACS-sorted repertoires. Reappearing after the booster were most of the clones from primary vaccination (less than 98% CD4, around 90% CD8).

The sequences come from CD4+ T cells sorted from PBMCs, collected 10 days after the yellow fever booster vaccination. The clonotype was recovered from a young man who received the YFV17D yellow fever vaccine.

DNA of the CDR3: TGTGCCAGCAGTGGCGGTCCTGGCTTGCGGGGAGGCTACACCTTC. Its protein is CASSGGPGLRGGYTF. The chain employs TRBV2 and TRBJ1-2; D gene unclear. From germline, CDR1 is SNHLY and CDR2 FYNNEI. Trimming removed 4 bases from V and 8 bases from J, with 20 bases in between. CDR3 length equals 15 residues.